This is a list of T cell receptor beta chains from one sample in a study of shared clonotypes between healthy human individuals. This table comes from immunoSEQ multiplex PCR, and its TCRdb copy is limited to in-frame clones, with some not included. In the table there are hundreds of thousands of clones, around 72% of which are singletons. Material: memory CD4+ T cells sorted from blood. All receptors derive from a woman in her 30s in good health. Both conserved end residues are part of each CDR3. A D gene is named only where the DNA matches it firmly. Part of the rows lack a size; the others show once, few, many or a class for expanded clones.

cdr3_aa cdr3_nt j_call v_call clone_size d_call
CSAELAAEQFF TGCAGTGCGGAACTAGCGGCAGAGCAGTTCTTC TRBJ2-1 TRBV20-1 NA TRBD2
CASSLAGWREQYF TGTGCCAGCAGCTTAGCGGGTTGGCGCGAGCAGTACTTC TRBJ2-7 TRBV7-9 NA NA
CASSKRNVAQNSYNEQFF TGTGCCAGCAGCAAGAGGAACGTAGCGCAGAACTCCTACAATGAGCAGTTCTTC TRBJ2-1 TRBV7-9 NA NA
CASSYPKWGGTYNEQFF TGTGCCAGCAGTTACCCGAAATGGGGGGGTACCTACAATGAGCAGTTCTTC TRBJ2-1 TRBV6-7 NA TRBD2
CASSQERTGGIYGYTF TGCGCCAGCAGCCAAGAGAGGACAGGGGGCATCTACGGCTACACCTTC TRBJ1-2 TRBV4-1 once TRBD1
CASSHVILENTGELFF TGTGCCAGCAGCCACGTAATTCTAGAGAACACCGGGGAGCTGTTTTTT TRBJ2-2 TRBV4-2 NA NA
CASSLSGELFF TGTGCCAGCAGCTTATCCGGGGAGCTGTTTTTT TRBJ2-2 TRBV7-9 NA NA
CASSFLAGGSEQYF TGCGCCAGCAGCTTCCTAGCGGGAGGATCCGAGCAGTACTTC TRBJ2-7 TRBV5-1 NA TRBD2
CASSQSGRGYEQYF TGCGCCAGCAGTCAATCCGGCAGGGGGTACGAGCAGTACTTC TRBJ2-7 TRBV23-1 NA TRBD1
CASTTSGSSYNEQFF TGTGCCAGCACTACAAGCGGAAGCTCCTACAATGAGCAGTTCTTC TRBJ2-1 TRBV28 NA NA
CASKAEGYEQYF TGTGCCAGCAAGGCGGAGGGGTACGAGCAGTACTTC TRBJ2-7 TRBV25-1 NA NA
CASSQAGGAGTSVEQFF TGCGCCAGCAGCCAAGCTGGGGGGGCGGGGACCTCTGTGGAGCAGTTCTTC TRBJ2-1 TRBV4-1 NA NA